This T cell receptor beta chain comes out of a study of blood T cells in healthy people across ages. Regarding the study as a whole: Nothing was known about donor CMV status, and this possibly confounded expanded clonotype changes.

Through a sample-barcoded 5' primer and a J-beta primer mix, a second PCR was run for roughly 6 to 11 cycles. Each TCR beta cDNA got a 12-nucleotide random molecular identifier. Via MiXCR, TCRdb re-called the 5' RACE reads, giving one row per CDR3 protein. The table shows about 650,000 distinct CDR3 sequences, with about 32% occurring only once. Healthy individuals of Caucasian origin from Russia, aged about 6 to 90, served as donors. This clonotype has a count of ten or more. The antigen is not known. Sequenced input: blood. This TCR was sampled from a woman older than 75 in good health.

CDR3 nucleotide sequence: TGTGCCATCAGCCCTAGGGCGGGACTAGCGGGGGAGGGCAAAAACATTCAGTACTTC. Protein sequence: CAISPRAGLAGEGKNIQYF. This chain uses TRBV10-3 with TRBJ2-4, with 14 bases aligning to TRBD2. V shed 6 bases and J 3 bases; nucleotides not matched to a gene: 13. CDR1 ENHRY and CDR2 SYGVKD come from the germline V gene. CDR3 length: 19 residues.